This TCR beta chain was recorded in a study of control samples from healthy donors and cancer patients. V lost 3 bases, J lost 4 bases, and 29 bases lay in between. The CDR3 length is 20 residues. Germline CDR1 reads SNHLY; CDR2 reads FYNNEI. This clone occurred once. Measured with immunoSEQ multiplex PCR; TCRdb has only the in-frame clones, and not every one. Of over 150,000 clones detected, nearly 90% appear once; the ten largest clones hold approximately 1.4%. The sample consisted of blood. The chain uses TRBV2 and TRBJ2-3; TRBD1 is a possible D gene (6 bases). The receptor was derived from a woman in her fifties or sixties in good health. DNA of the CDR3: TGTGCCAGCAGTGAGAATTTTGGACAGAACAATTTCGGGTCAGCAGATACGCAGTATTTT. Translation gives CASSENFGQNNFGSADTQYF.